This T cell receptor (beta chain) was captured in a study of T cells after yellow fever vaccination. Study-wide results and limits: Of the clonotypes, a small share occurred in both CD4 and CD8 compartments. The secondary response was weaker but peaked faster, day 5 versus 15.

In making TCR cDNA, 5'RACE template switching added a universal primer site and UMIs to it. TCRdb used MiXCR to reprocess the 5' RACE reads, holding one entry per CDR3 protein. The sample carries about 210,000 distinct CDR3 sequences, less than 7.5% recorded once. On this clonotype itself: Its antigen is not identified.

The sequences come from CD4+ T cells sorted from PBMCs, collected on the day of the yellow fever booster vaccination. This receptor was taken from a man aged 25-45 years who received the YFV17D yellow fever vaccine.

This CDR3 is CASSRRRQSDGYTF. The CDR3 DNA sequence: TGTGCCAGCAGCAGAAGGCGACAGAGCGATGGCTACACCTTC. The rearrangement joins TRBV7-2 to TRBJ1-2; D might be TRBD1 (5 bases). Germline assignment: CDR1 SGHTA and CDR2 FQGNSA. V lost 5 bases and J 6 bases, leaving 16 bases between the germline ends. The CDR3 is 14 amino acids.